This TCR beta chain comes out of a study of blood T cell repertoires in COVID-19. The overall study: The study drew acute and convalescent COVID-19 samples from the United States, Italy and Spain. PBMCs, B-cell-depleted T cells, or T cells provided the cDNA or gDNA that made up the material.

Per the original data handling: Amplification of reference gene primers was used by the study to estimate nucleated cell counts. Clones were sequenced by immunoSEQ multiplex PCR, and TCRdb holds only the in-frame ones, with some missing. V, J and clone size reflect that table, while D and trimming were determined from the DNA. The sample has some 220,000 clones; 80% to 90% are singletons. The count of this clone is one. Germline CDR1 KGHSH, CDR2 LQKENI. V was shortened by 3 bases and J by 8 bases, with 16 bases between the two germline ends. The CDR3 runs 15 residues. The sequence came from a man between 50 and 59 years old who had recovered from COVID-19. This rearrangement joins TRBV18 to TRBJ1-4, with a possible D match to TRBD1 (6 bases). Sequenced material: peripheral blood. CDR3 loop: CASSPQQGREEKLFF. The DNA of the CDR3 is TGTGCCAGCTCACCCCAACAGGGAAGGGAAGAAAAACTGTTTTTT.